The 13 T cell receptor beta chains reported below all come from one sample, sequenced in a study of spatial heterogeneity in lung cancer. TCRdb reanalysed the 5' RACE reads using MiXCR and keeps one entry per CDR3 protein. The data hold 45,000 to 65,000 distinct CDR3 sequences, with approximately 7% observed a single time. As for time point: sample taken at primary tumor resection. Whole RNA, isolated from tumor, nontumor lung or frozen PBMC, was sequenced without prior sorting. The sample in question was PBMCs, obtained at surgery. These receptors all stem from a female donor with early-stage non-small cell lung cancer.

This clonotype was found many times. This rearrangement joins TRBV2 to TRBJ2-3, with no clear D. CDR3 length equals 15 residues. Germline CDR1 and CDR2: SNHLY and FYNNEI. V lost 6 bases and J lost 4, with 17 bases in between. The CDR3 here is CASSHKSGVSDTQYF. CDR3 DNA sequence: TGTGCCAGCAGCCACAAATCCGGCGTTTCAGATACGCAGTATTTT.

This clonotype was found a few times. The chain recombines TRBV3-1 with TRBJ2-5; D is possibly TRBD2 (7 bases). Germline V gene lookup returns CDR1 LGHDT and CDR2 YNNKEL (reference sequence). Trimming shortened V by 1 base and J by 6 bases, and 15 bases separated the two germline ends. CDR3 size: 15 residues. CDR3 coding DNA: TGTGCCAGCAGCCAAGCCTTCGGGGGGCAGCAGACCCAGTACTTC. This translates into CASSQAFGGQQTQYF.

This clonotype has more than one count but fewer than ten. V is TRBV2 and J is TRBJ2-2; D gene unclear. CDR1 SNHLY and CDR2 FYNNEI come from the germline V gene. CDR3 length: 16 amino acids. Between the trimmed V and J ends, which lost 6 bases and 4 bases, there was a span of 18 bases. CDR3 protein: CASRPRVAVGTGELFF. CDR3 bases: TGTGCCAGCAGACCCCGAGTGGCAGTGGGCACCGGGGAGCTGTTTTTT.

The chain carries TRBV10-3 and TRBJ1-5; no reliable D call. CDR3 length: 14 amino acids. V was shortened by 4 bases and J by 7 bases, with 14 bases between the two germline ends. Looked up from germline, CDR1 is ENHRY and CDR2 is SYGVKD. The CDR3 here is CAISVDWTGQPQHF. DNA of the CDR3: TGTGCCATCAGTGTGGACTGGACGGGACAGCCCCAGCATTTT.

This clonotype was seen a few times. The chain combines TRBV7-9 with TRBJ1-3, with D hard to call. The CDR3 is 15 residues long. CDR1 SEHNR and CDR2 FQNEAQ come from the germline V gene (reference sequence). Trimming took 1 base from V and 1 from J, leaving 8 bases between them. The CDR3 DNA is TGTGCCAGCAGCTTAGTCGGGGTGTCTGGAAACACCATATATTTT. Translation: CASSLVGVSGNTIYF. Looking up the rest from reference TRBV7-9 and TRBJ1-3 gives the full variable domain: DTGVSQNPRHKITKRGQNVTFRCDPISEHNRLYWYRQTLGQGPEFLTYFQNEAQLEKSRLLSDRFSAERPKGSFSTLEIQRTEQGDSAMYLCASSLVGVSGNTIYFGEGSWLTVV.

This clonotype came up many times. The chain recombines TRBV28 with TRBJ2-3, with D perhaps TRBD2 (7 bases). CDR1 and CDR2 (germline): MDHEN, SYDVKM. The CDR3 is 14 amino acids. V lost 7 bases and J lost 9, with 20 bases in between. The CDR3 DNA reads TGTGCCAGCACCACCCTGGGGGGGGCCTACACGCAGTATTTT. Amino acids: CASTTLGGAYTQYF.

This clonotype was counted a few times. The chain links TRBV28 to TRBJ2-2; D may be TRBD1 or TRBD2 (6 bases each). The germline CDR1 and CDR2 sequences are MDHEN and SYDVKM. The length of the CDR3 is 14 residues. Trimming took 8 bases from V and 7 from J, leaving 17 bases between them. The CDR3 is CASDINGGGGELFF. For the CDR3, the DNA is TGTGCCAGCGATATTAACGGGGGCGGCGGGGAGCTGTTTTTT.

This clonotype has ten or more counts. This chain uses TRBV20-1 with TRBJ2-3, with 10 bases that match TRBD2. In germline, CDR1 is DFQATT, CDR2 SNEGSKA (reference sequence). After removal of 6 bases from V and 2 bases from J, the junction contained 5 bases not matched to a gene. The CDR3 runs to 14 residues. The CDR3 nucleotides are TGCAGTGCCAAGCGGGGGGGCGTCACAGATACGCAGTATTTT. Its translation: CSAKRGGVTDTQYF.

This clonotype was observed many times. The chain is built from TRBV7-8 and TRBJ2-7; D might be TRBD2 (7 bases). The V and J ends lost 5 bases and 2 bases respectively, with 13 bases between them. This CDR3 has 14 residues. In germline, CDR1 is SGHVS, CDR2 FQNEAQ. CDR3 in amino acids: CASSPGGRPYEQYF. DNA of the CDR3: TGTGCCAGCAGCCCGGGGGGCAGACCCTACGAGCAGTACTTC.

This clonotype was seen more than once but under ten times. V and J are TRBV3-1 and TRBJ1-2, with a weak D call TRBD1 (5 bases). There are 14 residues in the CDR3. Germline V CDR1 and CDR2: LGHDT, YNNKEL (reference sequence). V was clipped by 1 base and J by 8 bases, with 14 bases between them. Here the CDR3 reads CASSQAGSSTGYTF. The CDR3 nucleotides read TGTGCCAGCAGCCAAGCAGGGAGCTCCACCGGCTACACCTTC. Full variable domain (rest looked up from reference TRBV3-1 and TRBJ1-2): DTAVSQTPKYLVTQMGNDKSIKCEQNLGHDTMYWYKQDSKKFLKIMFSYNNKELIINETVPNRFSPKSPDKAHLNLHINSLELGDSAVYFCASSQAGSSTGYTFGSGTRLTVV.

This clonotype was seen repeatedly, ten times or more. This chain joins TRBV28 and TRBJ2-7, with 9 bases aligning to TRBD1. Germline V CDR1 and CDR2: MDHEN, SYDVKM. The CDR3 is 13 residues long. With 7 bases clipped from V and 4 bases from J, the junction kept 5 bases outside the gene matches. The chain's CDR3 is CASKGTGKYEQYF. The CDR3 region has the DNA TGTGCCAGCAAAGGGACAGGGAAGTACGAGCAGTACTTC. Based on the CDR3 plus reference TRBV28 and TRBJ2-7, the full variable domain is DVKVTQSSRYLVKRTGEKVFLECVQDMDHENMFWYRQDPGLGLRLIYFSYDVKMKEKGDIPEGYSVSREKKERFSLILESASTNQTSMYLCASKGTGKYEQYFGPGTRLTVT.

This clonotype was seen repeatedly, ten times or more. This rearrangement joins TRBV7-9 to TRBJ2-1; no reliable D call. Germline V gene data show CDR1 as SEHNR and CDR2 as FQNEAQ (reference sequence). The length of the CDR3 is 12 residues. Trimming pared 6 bases from V and 9 bases from J, leaving 12 bases between. This CDR3 reads CASSYYMGEQFF. As DNA, the CDR3 is TGTGCCAGCAGTTACTACATGGGTGAGCAGTTCTTC.

This clonotype has a handful of counts. This chain uses TRBV6-1 with TRBJ1-2; D ambiguous. The V gene's germline CDR1 is MNHNS and CDR2 SASEGT. The V end lost 7 bases, the J end lost 0 bases, and 15 bases lay between the germline ends. This CDR3 comprises 15 residues. CDR3 loop: CASTVSSVANYGYTF. CDR3 in DNA: TGTGCCAGCACTGTCAGCAGCGTAGCTAACTATGGCTACACCTTC.